These 10 T cell receptor beta chains originate from one sample sequenced in a study of T cell repertoires in cytomegalovirus infection. TCRdb recomputed calls from the reads with MiXCR, one row per CDR3 protein. The sample holds hundreds of thousands of distinct CDR3 sequences, approximately 24% seen once. Sequenced material: CD8+ T cells from PBMCs. All receptors come from a human donor in good health (CMV status not recorded). Some clones in this sample may be carry-over from other donors' samples.

This clonotype came up a few times. The rearrangement joins TRBV29-1 to TRBJ2-7, with 7 bases matching TRBD2. The CDR3 runs 15 residues. Looked up from germline, CDR1 is SQVTM and CDR2 is ANQGSEA. The V gene end was trimmed by 6 bases and the J gene end by 2 bases; junction bases not matched to a gene: 13. CDR3 DNA sequence: TGCAGCGTGGGGGGGAGGAGGGAGAAGCCCTACGAGCAGTACTTC. Protein: CSVGGRREKPYEQYF.

The chain employs TRBV2 and TRBJ1-2, with TRBD1 matching over 10 bases. The CDR3 totals 17 residues. From germline, CDR1 is SNHLY and CDR2 FYNNEI. Trimming at V came to 4 bases and at J to 5 bases, leaving 13 bases not matched to a gene. The CDR3 nucleotides read TGTGCCAGCAGTGCAAGATTACCGGGACAGGGGCATTATGGCTACACCTTC. Amino acids: CASSARLPGQGHYGYTF.

This clonotype was counted ten times or more. One end of the junction fails to match germline, which may point to a read error. The chain recombines TRBV7-7 with TRBJ2-1; D remains unclear. Germline loops: CDR1 SSHAT, CDR2 FNYEAQ (reference sequence). This CDR3 has 14 residues. In nucleotides, the CDR3 is TGTGCTAGCAGCTTAGGCGACTCCGGCAATGAGCAGTTCTTC. Its protein is CASSLGDSGNEQFF.

This clonotype was observed a handful of times. This chain connects TRBV2 to TRBJ1-1; unclear D gene. Germline values: CDR1 SNHLY, CDR2 FYNNEI. The V and J ends lost 8 bases and 1 base respectively, with 8 bases between them. This CDR3 region has 12 residues. CDR3 amino acids: CASPNANTEAFF. The CDR3 DNA reads as TGTGCCAGCCCTAATGCGAACACTGAAGCTTTCTTT.

The V gene is TRBV15, the J gene TRBJ2-7; D is possibly TRBD2 (6 bases). CDR1 and CDR2 from the germline V gene are LNHNV and YYDKDF (reference sequence). The CDR3 length is 16 residues. Trimming took 0 bases from V and 4 from J, leaving 16 bases between them. The CDR3 loop is CATSRDEGLARYEQYV. The CDR3 DNA follows: TGTGCCACCAGCAGAGATGAAGGGCTAGCGAGGTACGAGCAGTACGTC.

The genes are TRBV15 and TRBJ2-5; tentatively, D is TRBD1 (5 bases). The CDR3 spans 15 residues. V shed 0 bases and J shed 4 bases, with 12 bases lying between them. In germline, CDR1 is LNHNV, CDR2 YYDKDF (reference sequence). The DNA of the CDR3 is TGTGCCACCAGCAGAGATCAGGGATTACTAGAGACCCAGTACTTC. It codes for CATSRDQGLLETQYF.

This clonotype was recorded a few times. The chain joins TRBV20-1 to TRBJ2-7; 8 bases align to TRBD1. Germline assignment: CDR1 DFQATT and CDR2 SNEGSKA (reference sequence). The CDR3 has 17 amino acids. V shed 6 bases and J 3 bases; nucleotides not matched to a gene: 19. The CDR3 sequence: CSAKGKGRGPDIYEQYF. The CDR3 DNA is TGCAGTGCAAAAGGGAAGGGCAGGGGGCCTGACATCTACGAGCAGTACTTC.

V and J are TRBV10-3 and TRBJ1-4; D perhaps matches TRBD1 (5 bases). V lost 2 bases, J lost 7 bases, and 14 bases lay in between. CDR3 length equals 15 residues. Germline-derived CDR1 and CDR2 are ENHRY and SYGVKD. CDR3: CAISEDQGGGEKLFF. DNA for the CDR3: TGTGCCATCAGTGAGGACCAGGGAGGAGGTGAAAAACTGTTTTTT.

The chain has TRBV7-2 and TRBJ1-4; D is undetermined. Germline V gene lookup returns CDR1 SGHTA and CDR2 FQGNSA. There are 13 residues in the CDR3. Trimming left V 8 bases short and J 6 bases short, with 13 bases between. CDR3 sequence (DNA): TGTGCCAGCGGCCTTCCGGGCGATGAAAAACTGTTTTTT. Protein: CASGLPGDEKLFF.

The chain links TRBV7-9 to TRBJ1-2, with D uncertain. Trimming took 6 bases from V and 10 from J, leaving 18 bases between them. The CDR3 spans 13 residues. CDR1 is SEHNR, CDR2 FQNEAQ, per germline (reference sequence). CDR3: CASREIGVMDYTF. The CDR3 DNA sequence: TGTGCCAGCAGGGAAATCGGGGTCATGGACTACACCTTC.